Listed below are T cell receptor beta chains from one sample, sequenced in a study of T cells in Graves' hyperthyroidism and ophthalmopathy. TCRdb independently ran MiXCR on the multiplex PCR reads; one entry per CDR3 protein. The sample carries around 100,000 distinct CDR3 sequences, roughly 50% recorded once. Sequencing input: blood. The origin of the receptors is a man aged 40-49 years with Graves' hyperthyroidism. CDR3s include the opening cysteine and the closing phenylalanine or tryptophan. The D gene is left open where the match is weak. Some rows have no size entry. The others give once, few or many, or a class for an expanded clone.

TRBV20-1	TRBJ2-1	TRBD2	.	TGCAGTGCTAGGGGGGTTAGCGGGAGTTTCAATGAGCAGTTCTTC	CSARGVSGSFNEQFF
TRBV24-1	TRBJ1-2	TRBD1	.	TGTGCCACCAGCGGGACAGGGGGCAACTATGGCTACACCTTC	CATSGTGGNYGYTF
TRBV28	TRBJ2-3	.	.	TGTGCCAGCAGTTTCCGGGGGACAGATACGCAGTATTTT	CASSFRGTDTQYF
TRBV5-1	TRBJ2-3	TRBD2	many	TGCGCCAGCACCCATTCGAGCGGGGGGTCAGATACGCAGTATTTT	CASTHSSGGSDTQYF
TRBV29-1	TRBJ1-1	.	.	TGCAGCGTTGAACAAGGCACTGAAGCTTTCTTT	CSVEQGTEAFF
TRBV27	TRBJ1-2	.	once	TGTGCCAGCAGTAAGGGAGGCGGGGCCAGCTATGGCTACACCTTC	CASSKGGGASYGYTF
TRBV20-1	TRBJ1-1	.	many	TGCAGTGCTACACAGGGTATGACTGAAGCTTTCTTT	CSATQGMTEAFF
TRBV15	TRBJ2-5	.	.	TGTGCCACCAGCAGAGTCCCACCCTGGACGCTGGGCGGGACGATAGAGACCCAGTACTTC	CATSRVPPWTLGGTIETQYF
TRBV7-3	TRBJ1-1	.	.	TGTGCCAGCGCGTCGAGGGGCACTGAAGCTTTCTTT	CASASRGTEAFF
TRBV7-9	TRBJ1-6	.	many	TGTGCCAGCAGCTTAGGGATTTCAAATTCACCCCTCCACTTT	CASSLGISNSPLHF
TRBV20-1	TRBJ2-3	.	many	TGCAGTGCTAGAGATCGGAGACTAACAGATACGCAGTATTTT	CSARDRRLTDTQYF
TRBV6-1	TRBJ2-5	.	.	TGTGCCAGCAGTGAAGGGTTTGCGGGGAATGAGACCCAGTACTTC	CASSEGFAGNETQYF
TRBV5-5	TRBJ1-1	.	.	TGTGCCAACAGCTTGGCGGGGCAGAACACTGAAGCTTTCTTT	CANSLAGQNTEAFF
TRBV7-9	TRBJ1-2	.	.	TGTGCCAGCAGCCCAGCGACAGCAAACTATGGCTACACCTTC	CASSPATANYGYTF
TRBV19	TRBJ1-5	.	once	TGTGCCAGTAGTAACAAGATGCATCTGCATTTT	CASSNKMHLHF
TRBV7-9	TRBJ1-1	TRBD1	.	TGTGCCAGCAGCCCCGGGACAGGGCGAGCTTTCTTT	CASSPGTGRAFF
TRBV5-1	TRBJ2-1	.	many	TGCGCCAGCAGACCGACAGAGATCAATGAGCAGTTCTTC	CASRPTEINEQFF
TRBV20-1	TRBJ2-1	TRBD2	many	TGCAGTGCTTCCAAGATTCTTCCGGGGCGGGAGGGTAATGAGCAGTTCTTC	CSASKILPGREGNEQFF
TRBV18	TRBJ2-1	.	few	TGTGCCAGCTCACAACCGGGACAAAACCACAATGAGCAGTTCTTC	CASSQPGQNHNEQFF
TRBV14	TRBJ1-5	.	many	TGTGCCAGCAGCCAAGGTAGAGGGGAATTAAATCAGCCCCAGCATTTT	CASSQGRGELNQPQHF
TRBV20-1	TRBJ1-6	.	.	TGCAGTGCGCGGCGGGAGATCTCCTATAATTCACCCCTCCACTTT	CSARREISYNSPLHF
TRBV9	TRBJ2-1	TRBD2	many	TGTGCCAGCAACGGAGGACTAGCGGGCGAGAACAATGAGCAGTTCTTC	CASNGGLAGENNEQFF
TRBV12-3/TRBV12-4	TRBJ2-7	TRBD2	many	TGTGCCAGCACTCTCCGAATTACTAGCGGGGGACCCTACGAGCAGTACTTC	CASTLRITSGGPYEQYF
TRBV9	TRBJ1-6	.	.	TGTGCCAGCAGCCAAAATATCTGGGGTCAATCACCCCTCCACTTT	CASSQNIWGQSPLHF
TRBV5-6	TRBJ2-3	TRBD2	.	TGTGCCAGCAGCTTAAAGCCGGGACTAGCGGACCTACTTGGAGATACGCAGTATTTT	CASSLKPGLADLLGDTQYF
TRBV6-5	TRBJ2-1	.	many	TGTGCCAGCAGTTACGGTGGGAAGCAGTTCTTC	CASSYGGKQFF
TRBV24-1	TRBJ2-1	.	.	TGTGCCACCAGTGATTTCAGGGCTCGCTACAATGAGCAGTTCTTC	CATSDFRARYNEQFF
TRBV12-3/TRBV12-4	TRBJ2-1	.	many	TGTGCCAGCAGTTCCGACAGAGGGGGTTACAATGAGCAGTTCTTC	CASSSDRGGYNEQFF
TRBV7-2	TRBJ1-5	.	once	TGTGCCAGTAGCTTATTCAGGGTAAATCAGCCCCAGCATTTT	CASSLFRVNQPQHF
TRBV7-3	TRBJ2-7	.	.	TGTGCCAGCAGCCAAGCTTCAATCCCTAAACAGCACGAGCAGTACTTC	CASSQASIPKQHEQYF
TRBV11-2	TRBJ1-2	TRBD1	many	TGTGCCAGCAGCTTGGGACAGCACTATGGCTACACCTTC	CASSLGQHYGYTF
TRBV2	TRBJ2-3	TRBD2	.	TGTGCCAGCAGGCCGGGACTAGCAAGGGGACTCACAGATACGCAGTATTTT	CASRPGLARGLTDTQYF
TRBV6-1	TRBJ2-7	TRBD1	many	TGTGCCAGCAGTGTCGACAGGGGATCCTACGAGCAGTACTTC	CASSVDRGSYEQYF
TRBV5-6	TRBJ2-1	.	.	TGTGCCAGCAGCTACAGGGTCCCCATGAATGAGCAGTTCTTC	CASSYRVPMNEQFF
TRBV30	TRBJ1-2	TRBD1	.	TGTGCCTGGAGTTTCGACAGGGGGCATGGCTACACCTTC	CAWSFDRGHGYTF
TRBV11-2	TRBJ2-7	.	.	TGTGCCAGCAGCTTACGAGCCCTGCGAGAGCAGTACTTC	CASSLRALREQYF
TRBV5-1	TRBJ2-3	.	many	TGCGCCAGCAGCTTGGGAAGCCAGACAGATACGCAGTATTTT	CASSLGSQTDTQYF
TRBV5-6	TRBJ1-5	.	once	TGTGCCTGCAGCTTGGGCGTAAATGAGCCCCAGCATTTT	CACSLGVNEPQHF
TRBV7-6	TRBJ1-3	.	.	TGTGCCAGCAGGCTCACCGGGCCGGACTCTGGAAACACCATATATTTT	CASRLTGPDSGNTIYF
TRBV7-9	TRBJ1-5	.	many	TGTGCCAGCAGCTTAAGTTCTGGGCAGCCCCAGCATTTT	CASSLSSGQPQHF
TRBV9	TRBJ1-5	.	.	TGTGCCAGCAGCGCAATTACGGGACTAGCCGAGACCCAGCATTTT	CASSAITGLAETQHF
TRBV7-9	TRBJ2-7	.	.	TGTGCCAGCAGCGAACAGGGCTACGAGCAGTACTTC	CASSEQGYEQYF
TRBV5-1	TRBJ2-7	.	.	TGCGCCAGCAATCGGGTTGCATCCTACGAGCAGTACTTC	CASNRVASYEQYF
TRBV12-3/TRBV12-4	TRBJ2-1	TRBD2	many	TGTGCCAGCAAATCGGGACTAGATAACCCCGGCCGTGCCGCTGAGCAGTTCTTC	CASKSGLDNPGRAAEQFF
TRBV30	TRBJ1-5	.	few	TGTGCCTGGAGTGGAGCTAAACAGCCCCAGCATTTT	CAWSGAKQPQHF
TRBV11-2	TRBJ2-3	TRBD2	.	TGTGCCAGCAGCTTAGATTTGGGGAGGGCCGCTTATACGCAGTATTTT	CASSLDLGRAAYTQYF
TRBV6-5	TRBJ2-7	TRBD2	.	TGTGCCAGCAGCCTACTAGCGGGGGGGCCTCACACCGGGGAGCAGTACTTC	CASSLLAGGPHTGEQYF
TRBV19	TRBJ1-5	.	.	TGTGCCAGTAGTACCGGACTAGACGTAGAGACCCAGCATTTT	CASSTGLDVETQHF
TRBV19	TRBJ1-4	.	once	TGTGCCAGTAGTTCGAAGACAGCCAGGGCTGAAAAACTGTTTTTT	CASSSKTARAEKLFF
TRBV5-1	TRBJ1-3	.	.	TGCGCCAGCAGCTTGGCGGGGGTTGGTAACACCATATATTTT	CASSLAGVGNTIYF
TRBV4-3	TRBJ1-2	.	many	TGCGCCAGCAGCCAAGATCGCCCGGGACGCCTTAACTATGGCTACACCTTC	CASSQDRPGRLNYGYTF